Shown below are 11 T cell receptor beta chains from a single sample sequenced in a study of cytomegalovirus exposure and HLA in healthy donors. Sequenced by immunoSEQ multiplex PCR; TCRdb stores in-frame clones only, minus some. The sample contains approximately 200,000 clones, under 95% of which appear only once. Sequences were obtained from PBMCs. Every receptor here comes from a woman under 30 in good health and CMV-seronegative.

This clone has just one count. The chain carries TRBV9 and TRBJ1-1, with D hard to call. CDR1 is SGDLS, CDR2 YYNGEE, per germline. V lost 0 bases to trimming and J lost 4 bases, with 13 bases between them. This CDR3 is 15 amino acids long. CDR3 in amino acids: CASSVEPKLVTEAFF. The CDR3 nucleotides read TGTGCCAGCAGCGTAGAACCGAAGCTGGTCACTGAAGCTTTCTTT.

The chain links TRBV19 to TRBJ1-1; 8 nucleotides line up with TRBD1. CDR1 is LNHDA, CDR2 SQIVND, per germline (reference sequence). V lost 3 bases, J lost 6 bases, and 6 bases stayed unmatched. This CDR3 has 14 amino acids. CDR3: CASSIIGQGPEAFF. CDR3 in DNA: TGTGCCAGTAGTATCATAGGACAGGGCCCTGAAGCTTTCTTT.

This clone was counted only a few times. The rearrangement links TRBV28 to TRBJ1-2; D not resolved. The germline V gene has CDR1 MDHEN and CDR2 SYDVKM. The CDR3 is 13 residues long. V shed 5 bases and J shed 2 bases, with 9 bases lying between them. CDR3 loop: CASSLPGNYGYTF. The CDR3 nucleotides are TGTGCCAGCAGTCTCCCCGGGAACTATGGCTACACCTTC.

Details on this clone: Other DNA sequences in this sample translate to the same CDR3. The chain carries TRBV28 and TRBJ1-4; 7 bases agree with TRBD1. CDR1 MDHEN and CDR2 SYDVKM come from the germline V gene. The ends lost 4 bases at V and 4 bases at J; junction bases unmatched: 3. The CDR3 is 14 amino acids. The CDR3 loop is CASSSGQLNEKLFF. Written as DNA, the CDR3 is TGTGCCAGCAGTTCGGGACAGCTTAATGAAAAACTGTTTTTT.

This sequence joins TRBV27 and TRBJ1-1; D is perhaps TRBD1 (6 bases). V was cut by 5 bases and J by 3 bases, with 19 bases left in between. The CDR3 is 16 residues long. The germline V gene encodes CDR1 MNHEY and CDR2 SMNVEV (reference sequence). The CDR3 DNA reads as TGTGCCAGCAGTCCGCAGGGGTTCCCGAGGTACACTGAAGCTTTCTTT. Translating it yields CASSPQGFPRYTEAFF.

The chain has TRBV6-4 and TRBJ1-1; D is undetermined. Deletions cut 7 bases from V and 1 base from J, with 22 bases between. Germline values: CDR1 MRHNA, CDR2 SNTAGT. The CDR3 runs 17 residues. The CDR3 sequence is CASTWRSTLLQNTEAFF. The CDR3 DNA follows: TGTGCCAGCACCTGGCGGTCGACGCTCCTACAGAACACTGAAGCTTTCTTT.

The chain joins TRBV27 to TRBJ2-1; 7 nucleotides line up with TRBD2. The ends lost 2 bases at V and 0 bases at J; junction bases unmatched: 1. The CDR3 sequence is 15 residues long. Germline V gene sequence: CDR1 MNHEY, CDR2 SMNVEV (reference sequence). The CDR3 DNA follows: TGTGCCAGCAGTTTAGGCGGGAGCTCCTACAATGAGCAGTTCTTC. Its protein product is CASSLGGSSYNEQFF.

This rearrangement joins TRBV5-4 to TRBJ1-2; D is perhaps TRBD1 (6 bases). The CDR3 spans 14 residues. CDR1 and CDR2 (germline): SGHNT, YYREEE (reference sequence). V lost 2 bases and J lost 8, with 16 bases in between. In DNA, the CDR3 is TGTGCCAGCAGCTTTCCCAAGGGGGTCTGGGGCTACACCTTC. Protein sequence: CASSFPKGVWGYTF.

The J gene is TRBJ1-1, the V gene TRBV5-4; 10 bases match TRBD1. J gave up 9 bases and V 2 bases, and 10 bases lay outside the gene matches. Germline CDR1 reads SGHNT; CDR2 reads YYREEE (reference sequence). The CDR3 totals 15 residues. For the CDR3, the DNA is TGTGCCAGCAGCTTATTAAATCCGGGACAGGGGCAAGCTTTCTTT. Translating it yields CASSLLNPGQGQAFF.

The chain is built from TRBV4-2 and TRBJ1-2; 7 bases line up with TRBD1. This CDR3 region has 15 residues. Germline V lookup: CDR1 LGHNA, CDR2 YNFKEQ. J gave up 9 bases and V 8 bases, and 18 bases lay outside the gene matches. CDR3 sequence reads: CASGLVRQGGLRYTF. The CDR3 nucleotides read TGTGCCAGCGGGTTGGTACGCCAGGGGGGTTTACGCTACACCTTC.

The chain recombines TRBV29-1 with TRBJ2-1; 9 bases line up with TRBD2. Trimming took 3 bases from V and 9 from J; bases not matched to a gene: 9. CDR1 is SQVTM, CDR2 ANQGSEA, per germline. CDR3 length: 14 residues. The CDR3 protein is CSVDPSSGRGEQFF. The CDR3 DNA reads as TGCAGCGTTGATCCAAGTAGCGGGAGAGGTGAGCAGTTCTTC.